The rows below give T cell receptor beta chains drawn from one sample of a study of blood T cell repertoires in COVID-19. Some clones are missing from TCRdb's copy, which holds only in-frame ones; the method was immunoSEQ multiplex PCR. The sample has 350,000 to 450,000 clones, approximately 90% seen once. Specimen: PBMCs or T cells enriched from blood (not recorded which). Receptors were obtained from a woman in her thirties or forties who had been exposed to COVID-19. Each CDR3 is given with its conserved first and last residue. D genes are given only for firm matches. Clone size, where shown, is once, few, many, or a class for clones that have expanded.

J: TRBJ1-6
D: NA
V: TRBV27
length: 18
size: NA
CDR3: CASSLSRGPSSYNSPLHF
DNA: TGTGCCAGCAGTTTATCGAGAGGTCCCAGCTCCTATAATTCACCCCTCCACTTT

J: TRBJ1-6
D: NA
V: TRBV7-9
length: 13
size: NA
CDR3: CASSHNGDSPLHF
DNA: TGTGCCAGCAGCCATAACGGAGATTCACCCCTCCACTTT

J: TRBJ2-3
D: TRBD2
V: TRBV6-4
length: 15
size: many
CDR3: CASGGLAGDLDTQYF
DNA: TGTGCCAGCGGGGGACTAGCGGGAGACCTAGATACGCAGTATTTT

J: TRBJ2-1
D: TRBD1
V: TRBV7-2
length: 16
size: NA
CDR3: CASSQGLQGAYNEQFF
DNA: TGTGCCAGCAGCCAGGGATTACAGGGGGCCTACAATGAGCAGTTCTTC

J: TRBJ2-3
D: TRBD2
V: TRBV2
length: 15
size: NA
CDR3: CASRATSGSKGTQYF
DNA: TGTGCCAGCAGGGCCACTAGCGGGAGTAAGGGTACGCAGTATTTT

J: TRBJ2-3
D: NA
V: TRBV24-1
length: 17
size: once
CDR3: CATSPPSGGPSTDTQYF
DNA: TGTGCCACCAGCCCCCCTTCGGGGGGCCCTTCCACAGATACGCAGTATTTT

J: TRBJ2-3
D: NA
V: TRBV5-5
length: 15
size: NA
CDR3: CASSLRFGTTDTQYF
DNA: TGTGCCAGCAGCTTGAGGTTCGGGACTACAGATACGCAGTATTTT

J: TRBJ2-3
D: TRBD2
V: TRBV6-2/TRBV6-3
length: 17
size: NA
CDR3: CASSSWTSGSSTDTQYF
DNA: TGTGCCAGCAGTTCTTGGACTAGCGGGAGTAGCACAGATACGCAGTATTTT

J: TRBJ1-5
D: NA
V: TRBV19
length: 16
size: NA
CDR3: CASSIGRGKGWQPQHF
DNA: TGTGCCAGTAGTATCGGCCGGGGGAAGGGGTGGCAGCCCCAGCATTTT

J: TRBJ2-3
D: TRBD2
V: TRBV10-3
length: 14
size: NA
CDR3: CAIKKAGETDTQYF
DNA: TGTGCCATCAAAAAAGCGGGAGAGACAGATACGCAGTATTTT

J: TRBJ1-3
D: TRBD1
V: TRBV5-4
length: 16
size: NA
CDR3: CASSGGQGASGNTIYF
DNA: TGTGCCAGCAGCGGGGGACAGGGGGCGTCTGGAAACACCATATATTTT

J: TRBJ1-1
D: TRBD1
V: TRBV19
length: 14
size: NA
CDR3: CASSPDRGGTEAFF
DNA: TGTGCCAGTAGTCCCGACAGGGGTGGCACTGAAGCTTTCTTT

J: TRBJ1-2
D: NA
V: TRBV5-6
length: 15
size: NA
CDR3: CASSLGNRNLYGYTF
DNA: TGTGCCAGCAGCTTGGGGAACAGAAATCTCTATGGCTACACCTTC

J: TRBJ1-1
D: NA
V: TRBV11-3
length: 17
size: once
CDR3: CASSRPHREVGFSEAFF
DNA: TGTGCCAGCAGCCGACCTCACAGGGAAGTGGGTTTTAGTGAAGCTTTCTTT

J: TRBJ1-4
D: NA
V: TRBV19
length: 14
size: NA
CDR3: CASSISGRNEKLFF
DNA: TGTGCCAGTAGTATTTCGGGGAGAAATGAAAAACTGTTTTTT

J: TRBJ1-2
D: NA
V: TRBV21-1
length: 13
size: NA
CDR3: CASSSFRACGYTF
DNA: TGTGCCAGCAGCAGCTTCAGGGCTTGCGGCTACACCTTC

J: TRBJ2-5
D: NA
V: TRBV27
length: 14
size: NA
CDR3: CASSSLARRETQYF
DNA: TGTGCCAGCAGTTCGCTAGCGCGACGGGAGACCCAGTACTTC

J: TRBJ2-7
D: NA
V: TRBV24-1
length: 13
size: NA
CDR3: CATSEGGRKEQYF
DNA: TGTGCCACCAGTGAGGGGGGACGGAAGGAGCAGTACTTC

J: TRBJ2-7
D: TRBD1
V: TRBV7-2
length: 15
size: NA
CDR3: CASSSTGGAVYEQYF
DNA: TGTGCCAGCAGCTCTACAGGGGGCGCGGTCTACGAGCAGTACTTC

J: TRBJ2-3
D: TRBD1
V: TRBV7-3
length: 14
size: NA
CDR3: CASSLTGGTDTQYF
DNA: TGTGCCAGCAGCTTGACAGGGGGCACAGATACGCAGTATTTT

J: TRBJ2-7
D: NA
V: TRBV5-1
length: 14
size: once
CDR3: CASRIVYSSYEQYF
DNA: TGCGCCAGCAGGATCGTGTACAGCTCCTACGAGCAGTACTTC

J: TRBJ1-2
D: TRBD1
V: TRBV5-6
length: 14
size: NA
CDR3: CASSLVDRVYGYTF
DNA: TGTGCCAGCAGCTTGGTGGACAGGGTCTATGGCTACACCTTC

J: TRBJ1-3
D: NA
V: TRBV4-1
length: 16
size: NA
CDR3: CASSQDYTTGGNTIYF
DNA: TGCGCCAGCAGCCAAGATTATACCACGGGAGGAAACACCATATATTTT

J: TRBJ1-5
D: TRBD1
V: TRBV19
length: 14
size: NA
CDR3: CASVDRGVYTAQHF
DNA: TGTGCCAGTGTGGACAGGGGTGTATACACCGCCCAGCATTTT

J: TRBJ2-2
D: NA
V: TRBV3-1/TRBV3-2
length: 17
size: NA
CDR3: CASSQERGAGRSGELFF
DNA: TGTGCCAGCAGCCAAGAACGGGGGGCTGGGAGAAGCGGGGAGCTGTTTTTT

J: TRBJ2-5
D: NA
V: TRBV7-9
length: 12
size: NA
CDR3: CASTSSQETQYF
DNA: TGTGCCAGCACCAGTAGCCAAGAGACCCAGTACTTC

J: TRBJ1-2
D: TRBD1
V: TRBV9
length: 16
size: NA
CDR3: CASSVTGQVSGYGYTF
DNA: TGTGCCAGCAGCGTAACAGGACAGGTCTCAGGCTATGGCTACACCTTC

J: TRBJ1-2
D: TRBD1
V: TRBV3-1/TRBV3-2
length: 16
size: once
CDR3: CASSQGQGALNYGYTF
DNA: TGTGCCAGCAGCCAAGGACAGGGGGCTCTAAACTATGGCTACACCTTC

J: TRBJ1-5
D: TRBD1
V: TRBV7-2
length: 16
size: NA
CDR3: CASSLTSGGGNQPQHF
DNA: TGTGCCAGCAGCTTAACATCAGGGGGCGGCAATCAGCCCCAGCATTTT

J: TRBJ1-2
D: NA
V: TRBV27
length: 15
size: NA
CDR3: CASSPRRGGHHGYTF
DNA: TGTGCCAGCAGTCCTAGGCGGGGGGGGCACCATGGCTACACCTTC

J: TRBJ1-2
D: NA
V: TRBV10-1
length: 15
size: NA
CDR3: CASSESTGNFYGYTF
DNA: TGCGCCAGCAGTGAGTCGACAGGAAACTTCTATGGCTACACCTTC

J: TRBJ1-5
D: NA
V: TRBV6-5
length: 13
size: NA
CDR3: CASSFSRNQPQHF
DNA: TGTGCCAGCAGCTTCTCCCGCAATCAGCCCCAGCATTTT

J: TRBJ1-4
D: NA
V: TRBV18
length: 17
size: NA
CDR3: CASSPLGLGTTNEKLFF
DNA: TGTGCCAGCTCACCACTGGGACTAGGGACAACTAATGAAAAACTGTTTTTT

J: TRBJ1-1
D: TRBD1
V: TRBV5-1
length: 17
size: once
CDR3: CASSLPRTGGWSTEAFF
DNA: TGCGCCAGCAGCTTGCCCCGGACAGGGGGGTGGAGCACTGAAGCTTTCTTT

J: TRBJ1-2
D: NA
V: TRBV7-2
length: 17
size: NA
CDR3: CASSPSGVLNTNYGYTF
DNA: TGTGCCAGCAGCCCATCCGGGGTTTTAAATACTAACTATGGCTACACCTTC

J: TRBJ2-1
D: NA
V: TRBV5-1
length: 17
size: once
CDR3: CASSLGSRRDFHNEQFF
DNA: TGCGCCAGCAGCTTGGGATCACGTCGGGACTTCCACAATGAGCAGTTCTTC

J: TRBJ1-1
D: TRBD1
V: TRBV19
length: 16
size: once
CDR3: CASSMLQGGLSTEAFF
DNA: TGTGCCAGTAGTATGTTGCAGGGGGGTTTAAGCACTGAAGCTTTCTTT

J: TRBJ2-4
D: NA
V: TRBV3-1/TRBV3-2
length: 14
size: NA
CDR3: CASSQGLGKNIQYF
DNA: TGTGCCAGCAGCCAAGGACTCGGCAAAAACATTCAGTACTTC

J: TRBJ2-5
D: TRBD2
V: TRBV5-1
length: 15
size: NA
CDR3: CASGTSGRDQETQYF
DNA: TGCGCCAGCGGAACTAGCGGAAGAGACCAAGAGACCCAGTACTTC

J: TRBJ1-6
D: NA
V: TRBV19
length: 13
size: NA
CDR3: CASSMAANSPLHF
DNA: TGTGCCAGTAGTATGGCCGCCAATTCACCCCTCCACTTT

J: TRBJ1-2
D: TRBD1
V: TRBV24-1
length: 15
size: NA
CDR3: CATSDPRGQGKGYTF
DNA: TGTGCCACCAGTGACCCTAGGGGACAGGGGAAAGGCTACACCTTC

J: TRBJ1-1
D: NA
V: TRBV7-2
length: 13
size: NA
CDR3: CASSPGTRTEAFF
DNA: TGTGCCAGCAGCCCGGGTACACGCACTGAAGCTTTCTTT

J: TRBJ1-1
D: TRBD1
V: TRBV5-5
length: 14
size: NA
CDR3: CASSSQDRATEAFF
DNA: TGTGCCAGCAGCTCGCAAGACAGGGCGACTGAAGCTTTCTTT

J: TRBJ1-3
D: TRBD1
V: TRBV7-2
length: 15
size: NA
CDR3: CASSRDSSSGNTIYF
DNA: TGTGCCAGCAGTAGGGACAGTAGCTCTGGAAACACCATATATTTT

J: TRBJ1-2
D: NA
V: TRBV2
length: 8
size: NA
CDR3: CASGGALF
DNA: TGTGCCAGCGGGGGCGCCCTTTTC

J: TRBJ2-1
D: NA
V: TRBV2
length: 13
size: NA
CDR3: CASSDTRFNEQFF
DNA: TGTGCCAGCAGTGACACTAGGTTCAATGAGCAGTTCTTC